This T cell receptor beta chain was captured in a study of beta chain features in type 1 diabetes (dated by TCRdb to the late 2010s). Background on the whole study: Mean age, gender distribution, total cell number and subset yield were not different between patients and healthy donors. A total of under 140,000,000 sorted cells were examined across all samples, and the number of cells per subset was strongly correlated with RNA yield. In the study, TCRB repertoires of sorted circulating CD4+ T cell subsets from recently diagnosed type 1 diabetes patients were compared with those of matched healthy donors. Whereas all 30 or so donors provided naive and central memory subsets, regulatory and stem cell-like memory subsets were isolated from just 8 patients and roughly 8 healthy donors. Results and caveats for the whole study, not just this receptor: Shorter templates might be favored by PCR, yet because patient and control samples were amplified and corrected together, any such skew would affect both groups equally. Patients with type 1 diabetes made fewer insertions and deleted more nucleotides at VDJ recombination sites, implying thymic rearrangement abnormalities. In all four CD4+ subsets, TCRB CDR3 length was moderately but significantly shorter in type 1 diabetes patients. HLA sub-analyses involved small numbers of individuals, so any influence of HLA type on TCRB rearrangement remained unresolved. Naive, central memory and regulatory TCRB repertoires appeared to be more similar among patients than among healthy donors. Sequencing cDNA rather than genomic DNA could over-represent highly expressing activated cells, although activation and CD3 levels did not differ between groups.

All of the isolated RNA was reverse transcribed with the High Capacity cDNA Reverse Transcription Kit, so expressed TCRB transcripts were sequenced. Deep immunoSEQ sequencing was applied to naive, central memory and regulatory T cell samples, giving an average of roughly 3.5 million total reads per sample. Sorted cells were lysed in RLT buffer, and RNA was extracted using DNase-treated RNeasy Micro or Mini kits according to cell number. Each cell subset was processed on its own to prevent cross-contamination, while patient and healthy donor samples were processed together. TCRB sequences were amplified from cDNA with the immunoSEQ multiplex PCR, producing 87-bp fragments spanning the CDR3 region. Sequencing of the amplicons was done on the Illumina HiSeq platform. The authors' analysis ran thus. PCR bias was corrected computationally using synthetic template baselines, and reads within Hamming distance 2 were collapsed, with unmergeable singletons discarded. Reads were aligned to IMGT to assign V, D and J genes, CDR3 length, and insertions or deletions at six rearrangement sites. Within each subset, clonotype counts were normalized to sorted cell number, after which true diversity and Gini coefficients were computed with the tcR R package. The overlap coefficient, calculated on TCRB nucleotide sequences, was used to measure repertoire sharing. TCRdb obtained this table from immuneACCESS and retained in-frame rearrangements with V and J assigned. These tables miss some clones; where compared with another copy, unresolved V genes account for less than half of the shortfall, and the remainder is unexplained. V and J calls and clone size come straight from that table; D and trimming were deduced from the DNA. The sample contains 250,000 to 400,000 clones, roughly 15% of them found a single time. The ten largest clones add up to more than 6.5% of the sample.

From each donor, a single peripheral blood sample of 100 to 150 mL on average was drawn into heparinised tubes. Using a panel that included CD45RO, CCR7, CD25, CD127, CD95 and CD27, naive, central memory, regulatory and stem cell-like memory CD4+ T cells were sorted on a BD FACSAria II. All sorted populations exceeded 95% purity. PBMCs were isolated right away by Lymphoprep density gradient centrifugation and were stained directly, without culture. Samples were stained and sorted in pairs, with one healthy donor and one patient per experiment, so that batch effects were minimized. Turning to this clone: Its antigen remains undetermined. The sample holds no much larger clone one base away, and base qualities are not on file. Other nucleotide sequences in the sample specify the same CDR3.

Between the V and J ends, shortened by 1 base and 2 bases respectively, the junction contains 5 bases. The CDR3 contains 14 residues, cysteine and phenylalanine counted. Only the CDR3 portion is preserved as DNA: 42 bases, with reading frame beginning at the first base. The germline V gene specifies LGHNT as CDR1 and FRNRAP as CDR2. Material for sequencing was central memory CD4+ T cells from blood. The receptor's source is a man aged 30-40 years in good health. The chain is assembled from TRBV12-5 and TRBJ2-2; there is no confident call for the D gene. The base sequence is TGTGCTAGTGGTTTGGGCAAAAACACCGGGGAGCTGTTTTTT. Translated, this gives CASGLGKNTGELFF.